The rows below give T cell receptor beta chains drawn from one sample of a study of T-cell memory formation after mild COVID-19. From the 5' RACE reads, TCRdb called clonotypes with MiXCR, one entry per CDR3 protein. The data contain about 40,000 distinct CDR3 sequences, roughly 6.1% of them singletons. The material sequenced was PBMCs or a T cell subset sorted from them (not recorded which). These receptors originate from an adult who had mild COVID-19 (a few samples of this study predate the infection). Cell type and time point are not known. The CDR3 runs from the conserved cysteine through the conserved F or W.

TRBJ2-1,TRBV7-3,CASSSDRGQYNEQFF
TRBJ2-2,TRBV7-6,CASRPSATGELFF
TRBJ1-5,TRBV12-3/TRBV12-4,CASSSGQGVRSGNQPQHF
TRBJ1-3,TRBV2,CASSYSGTGAGNTIYF
TRBJ1-6,TRBV12-3/TRBV12-4,CASTFQQGAGSPLHF
TRBJ1-1,TRBV7-9,CASSLGVGMNTEAFF
TRBJ2-1,TRBV20-1,CSASPGLASSVKFF
TRBJ2-7,TRBV7-9,CASSSDRGQVAEQYF
TRBJ2-3,TRBV7-2,CASSLGATDTQYF
TRBJ1-4,TRBV24-1,CATSDRGNEKLFF
TRBJ2-6,TRBV12-3/TRBV12-4,CASSLAGANVLTF
TRBJ2-7,TRBV7-2,CASSKATSGSSYEQYF
TRBJ2-7,TRBV11-2,CASSLLTGTGGYEQYF
TRBJ2-5,TRBV6-5,CASSRRDPRRETQYF
TRBJ1-2,TRBV20-1,CSARMDHGKGYTF
TRBJ2-1,TRBV7-6,CASSYGTSGGGDEQFF
TRBJ2-1,TRBV4-2,CASSKEDRIDPHNEQFF
TRBJ2-7,TRBV5-1,CASSLEGRGHDEQYF
TRBJ2-2,TRBV7-8,CASSQRASRGTGELFF
TRBJ1-4,TRBV5-1,CASSFTGSNEKLFF
TRBJ1-5,TRBV5-5,CASSRGTATSNQPQHF
TRBJ2-7,TRBV7-2,CASSLYSGGSYEQYF
TRBJ1-1,TRBV7-9,CASSLEGISGTEAFF
TRBJ2-7,TRBV7-2,CASSPQLGAYEQYF
TRBJ1-1,TRBV12-3/TRBV12-4,CASSHLHQGEAFF
TRBJ2-5,TRBV7-2,CASSLVGTVQETQYF
TRBJ1-2,TRBV5-4,CASTLKVGEVYGYTF
TRBJ2-1,TRBV24-1,CATSDVGGSYNEQFF
TRBJ2-1,TRBV11-2,CASSLTSGSRYNEQFF
TRBJ1-5,TRBV6-5,CASKRASGGSNQPQHF
TRBJ1-5,TRBV12-3/TRBV12-4,CASSGPSNQPQHF
TRBJ2-5,TRBV30,CAWSVGRVETQYF
TRBJ2-7,TRBV21-1,CASSTSTGGKAREQYF
TRBJ2-3,TRBV19,CASSRKDSTDTQYF
TRBJ1-1,TRBV5-6,CASSLVSGIEAFF